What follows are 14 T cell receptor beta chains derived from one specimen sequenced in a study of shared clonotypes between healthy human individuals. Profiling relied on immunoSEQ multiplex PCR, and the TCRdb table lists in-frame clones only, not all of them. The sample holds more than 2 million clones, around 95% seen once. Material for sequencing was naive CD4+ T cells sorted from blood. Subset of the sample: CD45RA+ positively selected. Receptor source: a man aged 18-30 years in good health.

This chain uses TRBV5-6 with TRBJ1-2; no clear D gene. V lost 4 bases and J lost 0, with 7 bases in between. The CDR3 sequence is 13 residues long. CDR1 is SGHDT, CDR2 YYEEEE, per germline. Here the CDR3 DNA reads TGTGCCAGCAGCCGCGATGCTAACTATGGCTACACCTTC. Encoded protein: CASSRDANYGYTF.

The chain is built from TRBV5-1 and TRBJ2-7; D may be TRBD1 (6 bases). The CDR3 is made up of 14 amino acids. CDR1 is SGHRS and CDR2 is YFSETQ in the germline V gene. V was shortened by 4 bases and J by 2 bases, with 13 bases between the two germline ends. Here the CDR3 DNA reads TGCGCCAGCAGCCTGACAGGCAACACCTACGAGCAGTACTTC. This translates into CASSLTGNTYEQYF.

CDR3 sequence: CAREGQGKETQYF. The CDR3 region has the DNA TGCGCCAGAGAGGGACAGGGAAAAGAGACCCAGTACTTC. This sequence joins TRBV23-1 and TRBJ2-5; TRBD1 matches 9 bases. TRBV23-1 carries the ORF label, with uncertain function. V was pared by 9 bases and J by 3 bases, with 5 bases of the junction left unmatched. The CDR3 loop spans 13 amino acids.

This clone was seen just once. The CDR3 sequence: CASSAGGKTSTDTQYF. The CDR3 DNA sequence: TGTGCCAGCAGCGCCGGGGGTAAAACTAGCACAGATACGCAGTATTTT. The J gene is TRBJ2-3, the V gene TRBV7-2, with a tentative D call TRBD2 (6 bases). The CDR3 runs to 16 residues. Germline V gene data show CDR1 as SGHTA and CDR2 as FQGNSA. V lost 5 bases to trimming and J lost 0 bases, with 15 bases between them.

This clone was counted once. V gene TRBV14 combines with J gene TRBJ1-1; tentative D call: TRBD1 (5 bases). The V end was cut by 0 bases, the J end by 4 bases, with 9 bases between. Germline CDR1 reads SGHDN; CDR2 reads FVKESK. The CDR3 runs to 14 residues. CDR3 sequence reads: CASSQEHGTTEAFF. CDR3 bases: TGTGCCAGCAGCCAAGAGCATGGGACCACTGAAGCTTTCTTT.

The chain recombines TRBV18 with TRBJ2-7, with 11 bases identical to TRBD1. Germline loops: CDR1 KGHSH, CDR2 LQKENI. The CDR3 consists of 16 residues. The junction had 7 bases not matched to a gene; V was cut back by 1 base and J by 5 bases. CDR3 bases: TGTGCCAGCTCACCACTACCTTGGACAGGGGGCAACGAGCAGTACTTC. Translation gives CASSPLPWTGGNEQYF.

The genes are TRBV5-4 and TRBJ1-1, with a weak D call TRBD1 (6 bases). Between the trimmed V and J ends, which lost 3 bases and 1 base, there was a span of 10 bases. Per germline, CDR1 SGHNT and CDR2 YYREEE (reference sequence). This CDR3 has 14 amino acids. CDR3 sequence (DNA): TGTGCCAGCAGCTCCGACAGGTGGAACACTGAAGCTTTCTTT. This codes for CASSSDRWNTEAFF.

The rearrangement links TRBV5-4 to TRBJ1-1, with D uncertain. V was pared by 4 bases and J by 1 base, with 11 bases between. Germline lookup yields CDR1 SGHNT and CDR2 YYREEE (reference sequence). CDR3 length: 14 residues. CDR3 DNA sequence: TGTGCCAGCAGCCGAGATACCGGGAACACTGAAGCTTTCTTT. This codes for CASSRDTGNTEAFF.

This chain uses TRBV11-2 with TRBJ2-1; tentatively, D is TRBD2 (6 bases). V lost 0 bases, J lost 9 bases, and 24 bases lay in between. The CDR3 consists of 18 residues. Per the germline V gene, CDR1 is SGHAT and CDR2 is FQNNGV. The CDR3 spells CASSLDFAGSPPRGEQFF. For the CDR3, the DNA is TGTGCCAGCAGCTTAGATTTTGCGGGAAGTCCCCCTCGGGGTGAGCAGTTCTTC.

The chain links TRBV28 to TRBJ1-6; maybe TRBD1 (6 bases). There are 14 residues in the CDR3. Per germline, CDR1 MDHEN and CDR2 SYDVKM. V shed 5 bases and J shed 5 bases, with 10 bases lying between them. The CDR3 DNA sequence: TGTGCCAGCAGTAAGACAGGCAATAATTCACCCCTCCACTTT. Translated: CASSKTGNNSPLHF.

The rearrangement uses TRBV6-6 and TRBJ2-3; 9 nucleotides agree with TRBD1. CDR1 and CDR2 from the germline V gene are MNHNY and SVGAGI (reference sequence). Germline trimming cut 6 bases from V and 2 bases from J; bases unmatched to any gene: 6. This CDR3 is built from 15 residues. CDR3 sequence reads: CASSPGTGYTDTQYF. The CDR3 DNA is TGTGCCAGCAGCCCTGGGACAGGGTACACAGATACGCAGTATTTT.

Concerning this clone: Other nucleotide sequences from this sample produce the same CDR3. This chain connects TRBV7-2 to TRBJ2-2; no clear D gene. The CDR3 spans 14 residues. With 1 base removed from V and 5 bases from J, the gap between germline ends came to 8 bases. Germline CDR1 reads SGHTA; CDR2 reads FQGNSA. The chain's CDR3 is CASSLGGVTGELFF. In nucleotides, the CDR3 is TGTGCCAGCAGCTTAGGTGGGGTTACCGGGGAGCTGTTTTTT.

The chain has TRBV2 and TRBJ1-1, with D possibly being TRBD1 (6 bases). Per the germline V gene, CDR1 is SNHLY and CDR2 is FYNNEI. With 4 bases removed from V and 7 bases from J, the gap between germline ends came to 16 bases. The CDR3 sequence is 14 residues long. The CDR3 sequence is CASSGTQGLNEAFF. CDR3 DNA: TGTGCCAGCAGTGGAACCCAGGGGTTAAATGAAGCTTTCTTT. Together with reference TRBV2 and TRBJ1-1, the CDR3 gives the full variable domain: EPEVTQTPSHQVTQMGQEVILRCVPISNHLYFYWYRQILGQKVEFLVSFYNNEISEKSEIFDDQFSVERPDGSNFTLKIRSTKLEDSAMYFCASSGTQGLNEAFFGQGTRLTVV.

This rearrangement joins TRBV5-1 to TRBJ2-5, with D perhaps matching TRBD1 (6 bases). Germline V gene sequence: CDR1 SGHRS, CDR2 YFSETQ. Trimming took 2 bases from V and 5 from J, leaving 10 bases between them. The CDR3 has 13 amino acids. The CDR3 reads CASSFWGQETQYF. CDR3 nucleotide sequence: TGCGCCAGCAGCTTCTGGGGGCAGGAGACCCAGTACTTC.